The following is a T cell receptor beta chain sequence with its context. Each TRB cDNA library was prepared by 5' RACE (with UMI labels). TCRdb reprocessed the 5' RACE reads, with one entry per CDR3 protein and no DNA. This sample contains 46,000 or so distinct CDR3 sequences. Germline CDR1 is SGHAT and CDR2 is FQNNGV. The CDR3 loop spans 11 amino acids. The entry originates in a study of CXCR3-negative and CXCR3-positive naive CD8 T cells. This chain connects TRBV11-2 to TRBJ2-6. This TCR came from a human donor in good health. Some clones in this sample may be carry-over from other donors' samples. Sequences were obtained from naive CXCR3- CD8+ T cells from blood. This sample's subset: CD45RO-CCR7+CD27+CD95- naive CD8+ T cells lacking CXCR3 (TNR3-). CDR3: CASYQQGDLTF.